These T cell receptor beta chains were read from a single sample in a study of memory CD4+ T cells and cytomegalovirus serostatus. Only in-frame clones appear in the TCRdb table, and some are missing; sequencing was by immunoSEQ multiplex PCR. The top ten clones hold less than 4.5% of a sample with about 96,000 clones, 80% of them seen once. The sample taken for sequencing was memory CD4+ T cells from blood. These receptors originate from an adult in good health and CMV-seropositive. The CDR3 runs from the conserved cysteine through the conserved F or W. A D gene is named only where the DNA matches it firmly. Rows give clone size only sometimes, using once, few, many, or a class for an expanded clone.

TRBJ1-3	-	-	TRBV30	TGTGCCTGGAGTGACTCTGGAAACACCATATATTTT	CAWSDSGNTIYF
TRBJ2-2	-	-	TRBV9	TGTGCCAGCAGCCTAGGGACGGCGAACACCGGGGAGCTGTTTTTT	CASSLGTANTGELFF
TRBJ1-2	-	-	TRBV4-2	TGTGCCAGCAGCCCCGAGGACGGCACAAGTAACTATGGCTACACCTTC	CASSPEDGTSNYGYTF
TRBJ1-1	-	TRBD1	TRBV10-3	TGTGCCATCAGGGACAGGGGGCGTGACACTGAAGCTTTCTTT	CAIRDRGRDTEAFF
TRBJ1-1	-	-	TRBV6-1	TGTGCCATCAGGTCAGGGATCACTGAAGCTTTCTTT	CAIRSGITEAFF
TRBJ1-5	once	-	TRBV7-9	TGTGCCAGCAGCTTAGTATTTGGGCGGGATAGCAATCAGCCCCAGCATTTT	CASSLVFGRDSNQPQHF
TRBJ2-7	-	TRBD2	TRBV4-2	TGTGCCAGCAGCCAAGACGGACTAGCTACCTACGAGCAGTACTTC	CASSQDGLATYEQYF
TRBJ1-2	-	-	TRBV7-8	TGTGCCAGCAGCCATAGGGAGGGGAACTATGGCTACACCTTC	CASSHREGNYGYTF
TRBJ2-3	-	TRBD1	TRBV28	TGTGCCAGCAGTGATAGGACAGGGGGCGGGGATACGCAGTATTTT	CASSDRTGGGDTQYF
TRBJ2-5	-	-	TRBV7-9	TGTGCCGTCCAAGAGACCCAGTACTTC	CAVQETQYF
TRBJ2-5	-	TRBD2	TRBV5-4	TGTGCCAGCAGCCCCCCGCCGGCTAGCGGTACAGAGACCCAGTACTTC	CASSPPPASGTETQYF
TRBJ2-1	-	TRBD2	TRBV19	TGTGCCAGTAGTAATCTAGCGGGATACGATGAGCAGTTCTTC	CASSNLAGYDEQFF
TRBJ1-5	few	-	TRBV2	TGTGCCAGCAGTCAGAGGGGGACCATGGGAAGCAATCAGCCCCAGCATTTT	CASSQRGTMGSNQPQHF
TRBJ2-3	medium-sized	TRBD2	TRBV19	TGTGCCAGTAGTATTCTTTCTAGCGGAAGAAGCACAGATACGCAGTATTTT	CASSILSSGRSTDTQYF